What follows is one T cell receptor beta chain and its context. This entry belongs to a study of blood T cell repertoires in COVID-19. About the research overall: PBMCs, B-cell-depleted T cells, or T cells provided the cDNA or gDNA that made up the material.

The study recruited people aged 18 to 89 years across approximately 24 US areas. Membership in each cohort depended on participant-reported clinical history. CDR3 length: 17 amino acids. With V trimmed by 6 bases and J by 4 bases, 14 bases remained unmatched. Germline V gene sequence: CDR1 MNHEY, CDR2 SMNVEV (reference sequence). In the original processing: Estimation of nucleated cell counts was performed using reference gene primer amplification. Here immunoSEQ multiplex PCR was the method, and the copy in TCRdb shows in-frame clones only, minus some. V and J calls and clone size follow that table, whereas D and trimming were derived from the DNA. The profile covers approximately 130,000 clones, with around 86% appearing a single time and over 15% taken by the ten largest.

This clonotype originated in a man aged 25 to 40 who had recovered from COVID-19. V is TRBV27 and J is TRBJ1-1; TRBD1 matches 10 bases. Sequencing input: PBMCs or T cells enriched from blood (not recorded which). CDR3: CASREWRQGAGGTEAFF. CDR3 bases: TGTGCCAGCAGAGAGTGGAGACAGGGGGCGGGTGGCACTGAAGCTTTCTTT.